The clone carrying this T cell receptor beta chain was counted a few times. In the original processing: The assay estimated nucleated cells by amplifying reference gene primers. The assay was immunoSEQ multiplex PCR, and TCRdb's table has in-frame clones only and misses some. V, J and clone size reflect that table, while D and trimming were determined from the DNA. The data hold under 200,000 clones, with approximately 84% observed a single time. These data belong to a study of blood T cell repertoires in COVID-19. V shed 4 bases and J shed 4 bases, with 10 bases lying between them. The CDR3 has 13 residues. Germline V gene lookup returns CDR1 MNHEY and CDR2 SVGEGT.

Sequenced input: peripheral blood. V is TRBV6-2 or TRBV6-3 and J is TRBJ1-2; D is undetermined. The clonotype originates from a human donor with acute or convalescent COVID-19. The donor label of this sample is uncertain. The CDR3 sequence is CASSLKQSYGYTF. In nucleotides, the CDR3 is TGTGCCAGCAGTTTAAAACAGTCCTATGGCTACACCTTC.